Many counts were recorded for the clone carrying this T cell receptor beta chain. The sample originates from a study of regulatory T cells in long-lasting Graves disease. Regarding time point: persistent/refractory GD, antithyroid drugs over 5 years with positive TRAb. With RNA extracted from PBMCs as input, the TCR library was made. CDR3-region Arm-PCR and iRepertoire HTBI primers produced the TCR beta libraries. A single record per CDR3 protein comes from TCRdb applying MiXCR to the multiplex PCR reads. The sample lists fewer than 400,000 distinct CDR3 sequences, around 20% occurring once. Losses at the gene ends were 5 bases for V and 4 bases for J; bases not matched to a gene: 5. The CDR3 has 16 amino acids. Per germline, CDR1 SGHAT and CDR2 FQNNGV.

Sequencing was performed on peripheral blood mononuclear cells (PBMCs), taken when the disease was refractory, from a patient treated with antithyroid drugs. The chain recombines TRBV11-2 with TRBJ2-5; 15 bases agree with TRBD2. This receptor was taken from a female donor with Graves disease. CDR3 loop: CASSPMGLAGGETQYF. For the CDR3, the DNA is TGTGCCAGCAGCCCAATGGGACTAGCGGGAGGAGAGACCCAGTACTTC.